Detailed here is one TCR beta chain. The repertoire was sequenced with immunoSEQ multiplex PCR; TCRdb's copy has only in-frame clones and lacks some. The sample has under 350,000 clones, approximately 86% seen once. The data were taken from a study of blood T cell repertoires in COVID-19. Study at large: The samples span acute and convalescent COVID-19 from the United States, Italy and Spain.

Enrollees, about 18 to 95 years old, lived in 24 US areas. Cohorts were assigned according to the clinical history that participants reported. The CDR3 extends over 15 amino acids. Germline V gene lookup returns CDR1 SQVTM and CDR2 ANQGSEA. Trimming at V came to 5 bases and at J to 0 bases, leaving 9 bases not matched to a gene. The clonotype comes from a woman aged 40 to 49 with acute COVID-19. Sequencing input: PBMCs or T cells enriched from blood (not recorded which). The chain has TRBV29-1 and TRBJ1-2; 7 bases match TRBD1. The CDR3 spells CSVPRTGRTNYGYTF. The CDR3 DNA is TGCAGCGTTCCGAGGACAGGAAGAACTAACTATGGCTACACCTTC.